Following are 5 T cell receptor beta chains from one sample sequenced in a study of cytomegalovirus exposure and HLA in healthy donors. The PCR made use of 60 Vbeta and 13 Jbeta primers. Only in-frame clones appear in the TCRdb table, and some are missing; sequencing was by immunoSEQ multiplex PCR. The sample has 250,000 to 350,000 clones; roughly 85% are singletons. The source material was PBMCs. The receptors stem from a man aged 35 to 55 in good health and CMV-seropositive.

The genes are TRBV19 and TRBJ1-5; 10 bases match TRBD1. V gave up 7 bases and J gave up 8 bases; unmatched junction bases: 5. CDR3 length: 13 residues. Germline V gene data show CDR1 as LNHDA and CDR2 as SQIVND (reference sequence). This CDR3 is CASTGQGIKPQHF. CDR3 DNA: TGTGCCAGTACGGGACAGGGGATTAAGCCCCAGCATTTT.

CDR3 in amino acids: CASSLGQGATSYEQYF. CDR3 nucleotides: TGTGCCAGCAGCTTAGGCCAGGGGGCGACCTCCTACGAGCAGTACTTC. The rearrangement links TRBV7-3 to TRBJ2-7, with 8 positions matching TRBD1. With V trimmed by 2 bases and J by 0 bases, 6 bases remained unmatched. CDR1 is SGHTA, CDR2 FQGTGA, per germline. The CDR3 is 16 amino acids.

This chain connects TRBV4-1 to TRBJ2-7; 7 bases are a match to TRBD1. With V trimmed by 1 base and J by 2 bases, 5 bases remained unmatched. The CDR3 covers 15 residues. The germline V gene has CDR1 MGHRA and CDR2 YSYEKL. CDR3 nucleotides: TGCGCCAGCAGCCAAGCTGGGGACAGTACCTACGAGCAGTACTTC. Amino acids: CASSQAGDSTYEQYF.

This sequence joins TRBV2 and TRBJ2-7; 8 bases map to TRBD1. CDR1 and CDR2 (germline): SNHLY, FYNNEI. The CDR3 extends over 15 amino acids. The V gene end was trimmed by 8 bases and the J gene end by 0 bases; junction bases not matched to a gene: 9. The CDR3 region is CASRQGALSSYEQYF. Here the CDR3 DNA reads TGTGCCAGCCGTCAGGGGGCCTTAAGCTCCTACGAGCAGTACTTC.

V usage is TRBV7-9 and J usage is TRBJ2-7; D is uncertain. Germline CDR1 reads SEHNR; CDR2 reads FQNEAQ (reference sequence). There are 15 residues in the CDR3. The V gene lost 1 base and the J gene lost 0 bases, with 10 bases spanning the gap. Here the CDR3 DNA reads TGTGCCAGCAGCTTAGTTCTCGCGGCCTCCTACGAGCAGTACTTC. It codes for CASSLVLAASYEQYF.